These 21 T cell receptor beta chains share one sample of origin, sequenced in a study of T cell responses to AZD1222 COVID-19 vaccine. The repertoire was sequenced with immunoSEQ multiplex PCR; TCRdb's copy has only in-frame clones and lacks some. Of under 35,000 clones listed, roughly 90% are singletons. Sequenced material: peripheral blood, taken on day 0 of AZD1222 vaccination. Receptor source: an adult in good health.

This clone was seen a few times. J is TRBJ1-4 and V is TRBV19; 7 bases fit TRBD1. The length of the CDR3 is 16 residues. J lost 0 bases, V lost 3 bases, and 4 bases had no gene match. The germline CDR1 and CDR2 sequences are LNHDA and SQIVND (reference sequence). The DNA of the CDR3 is TGTGCCAGTAGTATGAAGGGGGCTTCAACTAATGAAAAACTGTTTTTT. Translation: CASSMKGASTNEKLFF.

J is TRBJ1-3 and V is TRBV28; D is unresolved. Germline CDR1 and CDR2: MDHEN and SYDVKM. V gave up 6 bases and J gave up 0 bases, with 9 bases separating them. The CDR3 loop spans 14 amino acids. DNA for the CDR3: TGTGCCAGCAGCCCCGATTACTCTGGAAACACCATATATTTT. Translated, it gives CASSPDYSGNTIYF. Full variable domain (rest looked up from reference TRBV28 and TRBJ1-3): DVKVTQSSRYLVKRTGEKVFLECVQDMDHENMFWYRQDPGLGLRLIYFSYDVKMKEKGDIPEGYSVSREKKERFSLILESASTNQTSMYLCASSPDYSGNTIYFGEGSWLTVV.

The chain uses TRBV4-2 and TRBJ1-5, with D perhaps matching TRBD1 (5 bases). The CDR3 extends over 17 amino acids. Between the trimmed V and J ends, which lost 1 base and 0 bases, there was a span of 13 bases. Germline values: CDR1 LGHNA, CDR2 YNFKEQ. This CDR3 is CASSQGSRANSNQPQHF. The CDR3 region has the DNA TGTGCCAGCAGCCAAGGGAGCAGGGCAAATAGCAATCAGCCCCAGCATTTT.

This clone has a single count. CDR3 protein: CASSTGQGSYEQYF. In nucleotides, the CDR3 is TGTGCCAGTAGTACAGGACAGGGGTCCTACGAGCAGTACTTC. The chain employs TRBV19 and TRBJ2-7, with 9 bases lining up with TRBD1. This CDR3 region has 14 residues. The trim removed 4 bases at V and 1 base at J, leaving 2 bases unmatched. The germline CDR1 and CDR2 sequences are LNHDA and SQIVND (reference sequence).

V and J are TRBV5-1 and TRBJ2-3, with D perhaps matching TRBD2 (6 bases). The CDR3 is 14 amino acids. CDR1 and CDR2 (germline): SGHRS, YFSETQ. V lost 0 bases and J lost 13, with 18 bases in between. CDR3 DNA: TGCGCCAGCAGCTTGGGTGGACTACTGGGTGAGGAGTATTTT. Amino acid sequence: CASSLGGLLGEEYF.

The chain is built from TRBV30 and TRBJ2-5; D may correspond to TRBD1 or TRBD2 (5 bases each). CDR3 size: 12 residues. V was pared by 6 bases and J by 5 bases, with 13 bases between. Per the germline V gene, CDR1 is GTSNPN and CDR2 is SVGIG (reference sequence). The CDR3 bases are TGTGCCTGTACCCGGGGCTGGGAGACCCAGTACTTC. This codes for CACTRGWETQYF.

This chain joins TRBV27 and TRBJ2-1; D gene uncertain. The CDR3 runs to 14 residues. Germline-derived CDR1 and CDR2 are MNHEY and SMNVEV (reference sequence). Trimming shortened V by 2 bases and J by 8 bases, and 13 bases separated the two germline ends. CDR3: CASSLTDKAYEQFF. The CDR3 DNA is TGTGCCAGCAGTTTAACGGATAAGGCATATGAGCAGTTCTTC.

The V and J genes are TRBV19 and TRBJ2-2; the D gene is possibly TRBD2 (6 bases). V was cut by 3 bases and J by 4 bases, with 21 bases left in between. This CDR3 is 18 amino acids long. Germline values: CDR1 LNHDA, CDR2 SQIVND (reference sequence). CDR3: CASSIFGWRDESTGELFF. CDR3 coding DNA: TGTGCCAGTAGTATCTTCGGGTGGAGGGACGAGAGCACCGGGGAGCTGTTTTTT.

The rearrangement links TRBV10-1 to TRBJ1-1; TRBD1 matches 10 bases. Germline V gene lookup returns CDR1 WNHNN and CDR2 SYGVQD (reference sequence). This CDR3 is built from 13 residues. J gave up 6 bases and V 7 bases, and 5 bases lay outside the gene matches. The chain's CDR3 is CASTTGGGSEAFF. As DNA, the CDR3 is TGCGCCAGCACGACAGGGGGCGGATCTGAAGCTTTCTTT.

The rearrangement links TRBV6-6 to TRBJ1-5; 9 positions agree with TRBD1. Germline V gives CDR1 MNHNY, CDR2 SVGAGI (reference sequence). This CDR3 region has 18 residues. V was clipped by 5 bases and J by 0 bases; unmatched bases: 11. CDR3 residues: CASSHKGDRAYSNQPQHF. CDR3 nucleotide sequence: TGTGCCAGCAGTCACAAAGGGGACAGGGCTTATAGCAATCAGCCCCAGCATTTT.

The chain couples TRBV5-1 to TRBJ2-1; D possibly corresponds to TRBD1 (5 bases). The CDR3 sequence is 15 residues long. Per the germline V gene, CDR1 is SGHRS and CDR2 is YFSETQ. The ends were cut back, 4 bases at V and 6 bases at J, with 17 bases in the middle. The CDR3 bases are TGCGCCAGCAGCGACCTCAGGGTGGACGGCAATGAGCAGTTCTTC. It yields the protein CASSDLRVDGNEQFF.

Only one count was recorded for this clone. The CDR3 protein is CASSPPGSSNQPQHF. The CDR3 DNA reads as TGTGCCAGTAGCCCCCCAGGGAGCAGCAATCAGCCCCAGCATTTT. The chain carries TRBV19 and TRBJ1-5; D perhaps matches TRBD1 (5 bases). The CDR3 loop spans 15 amino acids. Trimming took off 6 bases at V and 1 base at J, with 13 bases between the two ends. Germline lookup yields CDR1 LNHDA and CDR2 SQIVND (reference sequence). The full variable domain, completed using reference TRBV19 and TRBJ1-5, is DGGITQSPKYLFRKEGQNVTLSCEQNLNHDAMYWYRQDPGQGLRLIYYSQIVNDFQKGDIAEGYSVSREKKESFPLTVTSAQKNPTAFYLCASSPPGSSNQPQHFGDGTRLSIL.

The chain is built from TRBV5-6 and TRBJ2-5; the D gene is possibly TRBD1 (5 bases). The germline CDR1 and CDR2 sequences are SGHDT and YYEEEE. Deletions cut 4 bases from V and 5 bases from J, with 12 bases between. CDR3 length equals 13 residues. CDR3 nucleotide sequence: TGTGCCAGCAGCAGAGAAAAGGGGGAGACCCAGTACTTC. Protein sequence: CASSREKGETQYF.

The V and J genes are TRBV19 and TRBJ2-1; 7 bases line up with TRBD2. Germline CDR1 LNHDA, CDR2 SQIVND (reference sequence). The J segment lost 8 bases and the V segment lost 5 bases, leaving 12 bases of the junction unmatched. The CDR3 extends over 15 amino acids. Here the CDR3 reads CASSALSGIFDEQFF. The CDR3 DNA reads TGTGCCAGTAGTGCACTAAGCGGGATCTTCGATGAGCAGTTCTTC.

The V gene is TRBV7-9, the J gene TRBJ1-4, with 9 nucleotides matching TRBD1. This CDR3 region has 14 residues. V lost 5 bases to trimming and J lost 11 bases; unmatched junction nucleotides: 9. Germline lookup yields CDR1 SEHNR and CDR2 FQNEAQ (reference sequence). As DNA, the CDR3 is TGTGCCAGCAGCGCAGGACAGGGGTTTGAGAAACTGTTTTTT. As protein: CASSAGQGFEKLFF.

The chain combines TRBV6-4 with TRBJ2-1; 15 bases fit TRBD2. This CDR3 contains 18 residues. V lost 5 bases, J lost 5 bases, and 10 bases stayed unmatched. The V gene's germline CDR1 is MRHNA and CDR2 SNTAGT. Here the CDR3 reads CASSSGTSGGRRDNEQFF. Written as DNA, the CDR3 is TGTGCCAGCAGTTCCGGGACTAGCGGGGGGCGCCGCGACAATGAGCAGTTCTTC.

The chain links TRBV6-1 to TRBJ1-2; no definite D call. V was trimmed by 2 bases and J by 4 bases, leaving 17 bases between them. From germline, CDR1 is MNHNS and CDR2 SASEGT. This CDR3 comprises 16 residues. The CDR3 sequence is CASSERGQKGLYGYTF. As DNA, the CDR3 is TGTGCCAGCAGTGAACGTGGGCAAAAAGGTCTCTATGGCTACACCTTC.

The chain has TRBV19 and TRBJ1-5, with 11 nucleotides matching TRBD1. Trimming cost V 4 bases and J 2 bases; bases outside gene matches: 1. The CDR3 loop spans 15 amino acids. CDR1 and CDR2 from the germline V gene are LNHDA and SQIVND (reference sequence). CDR3 sequence: CASSKGQGGNQPQHF. The CDR3 DNA is TGTGCCAGTAGTAAGGGACAGGGGGGCAATCAGCCCCAGCATTTT.

This rearrangement joins TRBV2 to TRBJ2-1; 9 bases match TRBD1. Germline V gives CDR1 SNHLY, CDR2 FYNNEI. This CDR3 has 14 amino acids. The trim removed 6 bases at V and 7 bases at J, leaving 7 bases unmatched. The CDR3 sequence is CASRVGQGRNEQFF. Here the CDR3 DNA reads TGTGCCAGCAGGGTAGGACAGGGGAGGAATGAGCAGTTCTTC.

This chain connects TRBV7-9 to TRBJ1-1; D might be TRBD1 (6 bases). The V end was cut by 1 base, the J end by 6 bases, with 15 bases between. The CDR3 consists of 15 residues. From germline, CDR1 is SEHNR and CDR2 FQNEAQ (reference sequence). This chain's CDR3 is CASSLGGGRRAEAFF. The CDR3 coding sequence is TGTGCCAGCAGCTTAGGTGGGGGGCGAAGAGCTGAAGCTTTCTTT.

This sequence joins TRBV28 and TRBJ2-2; TRBD1 aligns across 7 bases. The V gene's germline CDR1 is MDHEN and CDR2 SYDVKM. The CDR3 has 14 residues. The V segment lost 5 bases and the J segment 6 bases; nucleotides outside the gene matches: 6. The CDR3 region is CASSLNRGAGELFF. The CDR3 nucleotides read TGTGCCAGCAGTCTAAACAGGGGTGCCGGGGAGCTGTTTTTT.